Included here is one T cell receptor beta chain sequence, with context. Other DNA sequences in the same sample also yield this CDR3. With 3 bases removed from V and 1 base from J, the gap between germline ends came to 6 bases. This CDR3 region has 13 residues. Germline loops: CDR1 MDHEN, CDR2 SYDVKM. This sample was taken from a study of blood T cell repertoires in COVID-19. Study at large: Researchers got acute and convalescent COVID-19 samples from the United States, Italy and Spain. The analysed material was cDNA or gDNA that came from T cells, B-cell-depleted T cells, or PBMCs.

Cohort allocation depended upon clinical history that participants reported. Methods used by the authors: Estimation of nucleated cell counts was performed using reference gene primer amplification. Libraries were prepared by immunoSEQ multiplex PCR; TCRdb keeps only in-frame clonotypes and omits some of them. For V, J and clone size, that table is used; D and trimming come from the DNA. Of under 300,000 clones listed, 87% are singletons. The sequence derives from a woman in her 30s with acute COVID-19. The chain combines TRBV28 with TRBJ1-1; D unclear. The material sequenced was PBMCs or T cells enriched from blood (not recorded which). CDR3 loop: CASSLGANTEAFF. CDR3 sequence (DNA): TGTGCCAGCAGTTTGGGAGCGAACACTGAAGCTTTCTTT.